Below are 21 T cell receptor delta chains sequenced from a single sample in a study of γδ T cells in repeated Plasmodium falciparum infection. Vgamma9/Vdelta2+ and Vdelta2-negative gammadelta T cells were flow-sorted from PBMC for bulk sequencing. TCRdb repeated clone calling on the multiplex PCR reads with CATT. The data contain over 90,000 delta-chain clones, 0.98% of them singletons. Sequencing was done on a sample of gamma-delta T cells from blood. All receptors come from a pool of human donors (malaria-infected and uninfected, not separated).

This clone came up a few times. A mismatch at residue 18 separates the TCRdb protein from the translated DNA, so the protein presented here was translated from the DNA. CDR3 sequence reads: CACDTVGGAEAAYTDKLTF. For the CDR3, the DNA is TGTGCCTGTGACACCGTGGGAGGAGCTGAAGCCGCTTACACCGATAAACTCACCTTT. V gene assignment gives TRDV2, but the J gene was left uncalled; the table's D call of TRDD3 was not tested on the DNA. Germline CDR1 and CDR2: GEAIGNYY and EKD. The CDR3 has 19 amino acids.

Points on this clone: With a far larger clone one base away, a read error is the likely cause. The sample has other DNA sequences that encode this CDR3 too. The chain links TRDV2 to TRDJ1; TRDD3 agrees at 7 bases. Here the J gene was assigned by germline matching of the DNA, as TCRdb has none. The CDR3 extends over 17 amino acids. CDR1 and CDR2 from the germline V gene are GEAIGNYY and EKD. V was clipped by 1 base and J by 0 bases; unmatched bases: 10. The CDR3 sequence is CACDTGGDYRYTDKLIF. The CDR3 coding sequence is TGTGCCTGTGACACTGGGGGAGATTACCGGTACACCGATAAACTCATCTTT.

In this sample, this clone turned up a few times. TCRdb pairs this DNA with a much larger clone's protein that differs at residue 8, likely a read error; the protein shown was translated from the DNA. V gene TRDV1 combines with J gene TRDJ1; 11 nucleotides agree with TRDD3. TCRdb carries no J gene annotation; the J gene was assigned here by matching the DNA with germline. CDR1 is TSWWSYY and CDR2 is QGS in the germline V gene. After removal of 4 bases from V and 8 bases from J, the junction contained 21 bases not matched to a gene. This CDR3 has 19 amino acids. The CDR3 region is CALGARRPPTWGIRIKLIF. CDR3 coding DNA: TGTGCTCTTGGGGCCCGTCGTCCTCCTACTTGGGGGATACGGATAAAACTCATCTTT.

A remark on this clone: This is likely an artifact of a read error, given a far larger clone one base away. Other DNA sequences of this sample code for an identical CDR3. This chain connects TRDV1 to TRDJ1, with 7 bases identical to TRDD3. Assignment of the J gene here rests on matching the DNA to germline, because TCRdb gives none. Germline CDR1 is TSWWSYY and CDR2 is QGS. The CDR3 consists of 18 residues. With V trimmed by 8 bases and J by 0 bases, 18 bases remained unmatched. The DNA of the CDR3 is TGTGCTCTTACTTTAGCCATCACTGGGGATTCTTACACCGATAAACTCATCTTT. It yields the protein CALTLAITGDSYTDKLIF.

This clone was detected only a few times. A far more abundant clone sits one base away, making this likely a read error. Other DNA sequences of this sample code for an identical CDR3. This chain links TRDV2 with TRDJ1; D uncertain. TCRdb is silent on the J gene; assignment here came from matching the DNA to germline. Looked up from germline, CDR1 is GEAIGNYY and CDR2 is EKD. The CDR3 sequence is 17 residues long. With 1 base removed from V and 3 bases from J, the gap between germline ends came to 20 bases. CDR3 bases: TGTGCCTGTGACACTGGTCGCCCCGAGGCAATCTCCGATAAACTCATCTTT. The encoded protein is CACDTGRPEAISDKLIF.

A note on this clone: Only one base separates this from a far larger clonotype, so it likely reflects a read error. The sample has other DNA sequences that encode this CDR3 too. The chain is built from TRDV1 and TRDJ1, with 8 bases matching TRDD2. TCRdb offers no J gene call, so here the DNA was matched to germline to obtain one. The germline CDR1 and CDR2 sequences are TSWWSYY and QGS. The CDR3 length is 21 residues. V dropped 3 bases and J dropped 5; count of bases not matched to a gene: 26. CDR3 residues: CALGDSSYGNGVICVTDKLIF. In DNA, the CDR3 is TGTGCTCTTGGGGACTCTTCCTACGGGAATGGGGTCATATGTGTCACTGATAAACTCATCTTT.

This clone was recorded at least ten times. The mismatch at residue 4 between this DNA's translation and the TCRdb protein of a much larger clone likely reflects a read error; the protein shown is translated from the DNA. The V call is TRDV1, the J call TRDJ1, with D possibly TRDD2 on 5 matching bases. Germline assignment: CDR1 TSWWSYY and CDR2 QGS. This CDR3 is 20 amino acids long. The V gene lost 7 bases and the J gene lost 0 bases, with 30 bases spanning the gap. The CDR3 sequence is CALAFPDLVGVPLYTDKLIF. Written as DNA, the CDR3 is TGTGCTCTTGCGTTTCCTGATTTAGTGGGTGTTCCTCTATACACCGATAAACTCATCTTT.

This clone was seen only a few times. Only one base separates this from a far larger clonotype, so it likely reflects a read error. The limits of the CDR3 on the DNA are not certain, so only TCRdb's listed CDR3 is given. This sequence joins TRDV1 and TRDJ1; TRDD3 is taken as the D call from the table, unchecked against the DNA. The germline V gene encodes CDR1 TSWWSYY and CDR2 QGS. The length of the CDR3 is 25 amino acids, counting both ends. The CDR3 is CALTEKVPTGGYGCCGEQYTDKLIF.

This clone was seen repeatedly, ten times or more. The CDR3 loop is CACDTWGPKDWDTRQMFF. CDR3 in DNA: TGTGCCTGTGACACCTGGGGCCCCAAGGACTGGGACACCCGACAGATGTTTTTC. The chain uses TRDV2 and TRDJ3; the D gene is possibly TRDD3 (5 bases). V lost 0 bases, J lost 3 bases, and 14 bases lay in between. Germline V gene data show CDR1 as GEAIGNYY and CDR2 as EKD. This CDR3 is built from 18 residues.

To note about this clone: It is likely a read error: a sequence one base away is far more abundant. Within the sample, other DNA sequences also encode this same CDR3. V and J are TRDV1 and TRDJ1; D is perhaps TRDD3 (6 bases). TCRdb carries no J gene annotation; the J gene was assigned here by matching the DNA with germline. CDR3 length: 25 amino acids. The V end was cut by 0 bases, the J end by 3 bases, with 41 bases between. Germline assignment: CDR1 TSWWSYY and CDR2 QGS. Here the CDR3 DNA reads TGTGCTCTTGGGGAACTACCCTATGTCGCCATTAAAATTCCGGTACTGGGAGATACCCCCGATAAACTCATCTTT. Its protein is CALGELPYVAIKIPVLGDTPDKLIF.

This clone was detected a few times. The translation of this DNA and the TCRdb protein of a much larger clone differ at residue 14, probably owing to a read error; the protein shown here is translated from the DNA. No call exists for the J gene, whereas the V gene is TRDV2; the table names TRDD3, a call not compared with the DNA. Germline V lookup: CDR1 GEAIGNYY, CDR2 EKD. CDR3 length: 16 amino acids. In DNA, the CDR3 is TGTGCTTGTGACACCGTATCCCGTACTGGAGACGATAAACCCATCTTT. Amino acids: CACDTVSRTGDDKPIF.

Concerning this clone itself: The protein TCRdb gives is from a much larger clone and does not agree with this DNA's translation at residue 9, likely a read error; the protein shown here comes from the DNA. The CDR3 DNA follows: TGTGCTCTTGGACTCCCTACGGGGGGTACGCGCCGCACCGATAAACTCATCTTT. Protein: CALGLPTGGTRRTDKLIF. V is TRDV1 and J is TRDJ1; D is tentatively TRDD2 or TRDD3 (5 bases each). TCRdb records no J gene; here it was assigned by comparing the DNA to germline. There are 18 residues in the CDR3. Deletions cut 6 bases from V and 1 base from J, with 24 bases between. CDR1 is TSWWSYY, CDR2 QGS, per germline.

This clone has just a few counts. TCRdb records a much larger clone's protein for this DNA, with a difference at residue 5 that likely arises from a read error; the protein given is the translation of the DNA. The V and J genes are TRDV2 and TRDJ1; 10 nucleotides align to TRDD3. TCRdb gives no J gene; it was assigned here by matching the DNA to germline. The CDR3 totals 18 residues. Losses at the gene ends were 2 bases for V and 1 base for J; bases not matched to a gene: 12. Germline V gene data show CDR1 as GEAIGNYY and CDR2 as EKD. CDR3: CACDIAMLGDSSTDKLIF. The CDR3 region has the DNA TGTGCCTGTGACATCGCTATGCTGGGGGATAGTAGCACCGATAAACTCATCTTT.

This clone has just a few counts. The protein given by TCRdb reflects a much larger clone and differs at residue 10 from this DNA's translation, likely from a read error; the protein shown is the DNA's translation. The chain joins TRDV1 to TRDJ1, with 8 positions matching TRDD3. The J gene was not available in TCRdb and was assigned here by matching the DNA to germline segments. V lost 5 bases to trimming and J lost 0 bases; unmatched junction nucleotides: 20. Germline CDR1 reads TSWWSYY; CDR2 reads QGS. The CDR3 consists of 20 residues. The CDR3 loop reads CALGPIYWGVSHPYTDKLIF. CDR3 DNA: TGTGCTCTTGGGCCGATTTACTGGGGGGTATCCCACCCGTACACCGATAAACTCATCTTT.

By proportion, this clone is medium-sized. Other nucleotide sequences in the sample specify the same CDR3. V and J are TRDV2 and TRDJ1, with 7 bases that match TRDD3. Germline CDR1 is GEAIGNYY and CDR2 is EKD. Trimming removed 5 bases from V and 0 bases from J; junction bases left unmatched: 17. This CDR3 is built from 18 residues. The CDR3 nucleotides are TGTGCCTGTGTGTGTATCTCCTGGGGGCCCCCTCACACCGATAAACTCATCTTT. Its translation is CACVCISWGPPHTDKLIF.

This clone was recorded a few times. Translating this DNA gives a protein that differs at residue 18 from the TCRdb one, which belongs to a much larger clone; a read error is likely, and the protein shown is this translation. CDR3 sequence (DNA): TGTGCTCTTGGGGAACTGTGGGACTGGGGGATTTCGGGAACCGATAAACTCACCTTT. As protein: CALGELWDWGISGTDKLTF. This chain joins TRDV1 and TRDJ1, with 10 bases fitting TRDD3. This CDR3 is 19 amino acids long. CDR1 is TSWWSYY, CDR2 QGS, per germline.

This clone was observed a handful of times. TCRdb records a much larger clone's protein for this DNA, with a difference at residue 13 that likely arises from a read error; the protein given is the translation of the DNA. The CDR3: CACDTLGSWDTRRMFF. The CDR3 coding sequence is TGTGCCTGTGACACGCTCGGCTCCTGGGACACCCGACGGATGTTTTTC. The chain links TRDV2 to TRDJ3; D possibly corresponds to TRDD3 (5 bases). Germline matching of the DNA provided the J gene here, since TCRdb leaves it blank. Germline CDR1 reads GEAIGNYY; CDR2 reads EKD. This CDR3 spans 16 amino acids.

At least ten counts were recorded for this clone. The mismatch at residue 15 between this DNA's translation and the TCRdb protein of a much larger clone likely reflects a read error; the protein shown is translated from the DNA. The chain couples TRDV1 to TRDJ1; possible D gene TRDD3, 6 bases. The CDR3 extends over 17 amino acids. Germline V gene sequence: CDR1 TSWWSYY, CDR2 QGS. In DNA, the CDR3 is TGTGCTCTTGGGTCAATTCGAGGGTGGGGGGTCACCGATAAACCCATCTTT. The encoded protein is CALGSIRGWGVTDKPIF.

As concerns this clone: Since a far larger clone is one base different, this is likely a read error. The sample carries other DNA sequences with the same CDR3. CDR3 protein: CALGETLKFTGYWGILGKLIF. DNA of the CDR3: TGTGCTCTTGGGGAAACCTTAAAATTCACGGGGTACTGGGGGATACTGGGGAAGCTCATCTTT. The V gene is TRDV1, but the J gene lacks a call; the table's D call, TRDD3, was not checked against the DNA. The CDR3 is made up of 21 amino acids. The germline V gene encodes CDR1 TSWWSYY and CDR2 QGS.

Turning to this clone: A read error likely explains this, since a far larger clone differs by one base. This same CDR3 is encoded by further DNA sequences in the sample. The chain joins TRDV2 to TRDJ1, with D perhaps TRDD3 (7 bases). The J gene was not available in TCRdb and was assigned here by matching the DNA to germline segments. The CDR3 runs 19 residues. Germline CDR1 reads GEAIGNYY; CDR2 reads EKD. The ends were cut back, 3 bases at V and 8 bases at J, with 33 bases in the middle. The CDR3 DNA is TGTGCCTGTGACCCCCTGGGGGGGGCCCCTTCCGAGGTGGATAGCAAACTCATCTTT. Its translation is CACDPLGGAPSEVDSKLIF.

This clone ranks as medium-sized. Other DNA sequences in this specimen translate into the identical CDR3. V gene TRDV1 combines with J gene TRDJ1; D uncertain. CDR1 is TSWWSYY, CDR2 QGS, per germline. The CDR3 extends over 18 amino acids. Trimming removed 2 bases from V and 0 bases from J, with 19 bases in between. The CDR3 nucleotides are TGTGCTCTTGGGGAAATTGCTCAAGTCGTCCCCCACACCGATAAACTCATCTTT. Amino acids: CALGEIAQVVPHTDKLIF.